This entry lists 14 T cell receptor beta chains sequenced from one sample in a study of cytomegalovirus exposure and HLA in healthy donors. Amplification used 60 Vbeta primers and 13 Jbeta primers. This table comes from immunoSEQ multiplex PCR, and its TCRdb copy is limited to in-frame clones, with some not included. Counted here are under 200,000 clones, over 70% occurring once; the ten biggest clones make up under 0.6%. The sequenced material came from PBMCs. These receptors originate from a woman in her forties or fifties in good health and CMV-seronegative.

DNA of the CDR3: TGTGCCAGCAGCGTAGTAAGTCGGGGACTAGCGGGGGCCCCGCAGGTCAATGAGCAGTTCTTC. Residues: CASSVVSRGLAGAPQVNEQFF. The chain carries TRBV9 and TRBJ2-1, with TRBD2 identical over 14 bases. This CDR3 has 21 residues. The J segment lost 6 bases and the V segment lost 0 bases, leaving 17 bases of the junction unmatched. Germline V gene lookup returns CDR1 SGDLS and CDR2 YYNGEE.

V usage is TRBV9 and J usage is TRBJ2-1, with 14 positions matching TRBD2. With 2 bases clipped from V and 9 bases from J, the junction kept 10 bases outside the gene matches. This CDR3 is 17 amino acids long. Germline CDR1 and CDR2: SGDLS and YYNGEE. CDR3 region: CASSVTSGRAIQSEQFF. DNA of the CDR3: TGTGCCAGCAGCGTGACTAGCGGGAGGGCCATCCAGAGTGAGCAGTTCTTC.

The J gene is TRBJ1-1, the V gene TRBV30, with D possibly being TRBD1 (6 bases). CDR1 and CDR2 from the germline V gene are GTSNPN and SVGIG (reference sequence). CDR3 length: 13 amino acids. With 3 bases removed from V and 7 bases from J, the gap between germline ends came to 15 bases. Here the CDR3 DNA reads TGTGCCTGGAGCCCCGGGACACCGGGTGAAGCTTTCTTT. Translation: CAWSPGTPGEAFF.

CDR3 DNA sequence: TGTGCCAGCAGCCCCCTAGTGGCCGGGGAGCTGTTTTTT. Encoded protein: CASSPLVAGELFF. This sequence joins TRBV7-2 and TRBJ2-2; D is undetermined. From germline, CDR1 is SGHTA and CDR2 FQGNSA. The CDR3 contains 13 residues. The V gene lost 5 bases and the J gene lost 6 bases, with 10 bases spanning the gap.

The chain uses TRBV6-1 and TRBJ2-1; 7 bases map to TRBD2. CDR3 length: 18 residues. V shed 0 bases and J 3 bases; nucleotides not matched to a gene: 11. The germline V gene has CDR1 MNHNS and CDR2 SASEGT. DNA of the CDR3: TGTGCCAGCAGTGAAGCAGCGTGGGAGGGAGGTATCTACAATGAGCAGTTCTTC. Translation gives CASSEAAWEGGIYNEQFF.

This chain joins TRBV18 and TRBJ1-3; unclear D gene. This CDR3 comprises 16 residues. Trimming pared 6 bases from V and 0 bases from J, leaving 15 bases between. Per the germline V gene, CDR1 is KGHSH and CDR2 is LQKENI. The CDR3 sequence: CASSLRVSDSGNTIYF. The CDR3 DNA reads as TGTGCCAGCTCCCTCCGGGTTTCGGACTCTGGAAACACCATATATTTT.

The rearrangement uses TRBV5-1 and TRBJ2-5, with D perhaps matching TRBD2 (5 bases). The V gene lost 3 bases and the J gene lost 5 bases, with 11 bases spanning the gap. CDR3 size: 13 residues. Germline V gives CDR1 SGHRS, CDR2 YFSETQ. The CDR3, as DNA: TGCGCCAGCAGCTCGGGATTGGGGGAGACCCAGTACTTC. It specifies CASSSGLGETQYF.

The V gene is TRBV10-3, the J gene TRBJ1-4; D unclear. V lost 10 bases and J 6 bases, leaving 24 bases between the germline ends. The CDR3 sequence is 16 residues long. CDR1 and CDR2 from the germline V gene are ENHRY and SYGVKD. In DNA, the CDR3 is TGTGCCACCGGAGGACGGCCACCTATTTCGGATGAAAAACTGTTTTTT. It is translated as CATGGRPPISDEKLFF.

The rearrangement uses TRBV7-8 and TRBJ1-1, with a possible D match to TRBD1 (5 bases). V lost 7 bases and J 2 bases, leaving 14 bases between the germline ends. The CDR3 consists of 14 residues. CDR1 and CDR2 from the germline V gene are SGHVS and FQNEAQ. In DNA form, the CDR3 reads TGTGCCAGCACTACAGGTCCAGAAAACACTGAAGCTTTCTTT. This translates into CASTTGPENTEAFF. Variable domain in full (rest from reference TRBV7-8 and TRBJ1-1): GAGVSQSPRYKVAKRGQDVALRCDPISGHVSLFWYQQALGQGPEFLTYFQNEAQLDKSGLPSDRFFAERPEGSVSTLKIQRTQQEDSAVYLCASTTGPENTEAFFGQGTRLTVV.

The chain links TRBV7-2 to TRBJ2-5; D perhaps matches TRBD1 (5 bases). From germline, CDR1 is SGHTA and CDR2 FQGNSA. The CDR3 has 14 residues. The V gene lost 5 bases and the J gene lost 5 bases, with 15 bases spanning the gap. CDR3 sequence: CASSISGSGETQYF. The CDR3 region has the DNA TGTGCCAGCAGCATATCAGGGTCAGGCGAGACCCAGTACTTC. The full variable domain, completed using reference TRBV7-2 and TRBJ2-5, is GAGVSQSPSNKVTEKGKDVELRCDPISGHTALYWYRQSLGQGLEFLIYFQGNSAPDKSGLPSDRFSAERTGGSVSTLTIQRTQQEDSAVYLCASSISGSGETQYFGPGTRLLVL.

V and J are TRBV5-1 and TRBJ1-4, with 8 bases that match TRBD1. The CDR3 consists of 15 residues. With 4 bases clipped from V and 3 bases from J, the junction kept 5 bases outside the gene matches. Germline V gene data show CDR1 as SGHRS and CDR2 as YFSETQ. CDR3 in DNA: TGCGCCAGCAGCGGGGGGACAGGATCTAATGAAAAACTGTTTTTT. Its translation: CASSGGTGSNEKLFF.

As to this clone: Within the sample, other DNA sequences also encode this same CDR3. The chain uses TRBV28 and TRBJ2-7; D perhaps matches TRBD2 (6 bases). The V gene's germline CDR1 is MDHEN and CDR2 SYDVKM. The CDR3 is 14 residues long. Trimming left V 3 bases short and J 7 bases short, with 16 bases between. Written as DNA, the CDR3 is TGTGCCAGCAGTTTGGGAGGCCAGGGCTATGAGCAGTACTTC. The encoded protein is CASSLGGQGYEQYF.

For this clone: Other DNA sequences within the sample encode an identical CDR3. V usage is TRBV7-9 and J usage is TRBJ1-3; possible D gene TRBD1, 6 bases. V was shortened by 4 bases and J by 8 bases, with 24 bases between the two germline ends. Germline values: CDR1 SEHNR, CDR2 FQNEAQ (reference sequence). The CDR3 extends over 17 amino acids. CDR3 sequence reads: CASSSEPGHWGRDTIYF. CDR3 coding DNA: TGTGCCAGCAGCTCCGAACCGGGACACTGGGGTCGGGACACCATATATTTT.

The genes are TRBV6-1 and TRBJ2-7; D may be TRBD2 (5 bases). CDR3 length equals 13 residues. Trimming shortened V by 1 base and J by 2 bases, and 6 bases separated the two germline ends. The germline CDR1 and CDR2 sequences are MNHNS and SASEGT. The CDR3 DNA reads TGTGCCAGCAGTGAAGGAGGGCCCTACGAGCAGTACTTC. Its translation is CASSEGGPYEQYF.